This T cell receptor beta chain is drawn from a study of quantifying T cell responses using KT2 cells. On the study more broadly: Reverse transcription used primers in the TCR alpha and beta constant regions.

An oligo carrying a UMI was ligated to the cDNA 3' end. An equimolar mix of RC1.1 and RC1.2 primed the beta chain across TRBC1 and TRBC2. A single record per CDR3 protein comes from TCRdb applying MiXCR to the UMI-ligation and nested PCR reads. The sample has about 33,000 distinct CDR3 sequences; approximately 10% are singletons. Concerning this clonotype: Its antigen remains unidentified.

Study-wide findings and caveats: Counts of KT2 alpha and beta sequences rose linearly with the number of KT2 cells added.

Sequenced material: PBMCs spiked with cells of the T cell clone KT2. This clonotype originated in a human donor.

The chain's CDR3 is CASSQIGKNEQFF. The DNA for the CDR3 is TGTGCCAGCAGCCAAATCGGCAAGAATGAGCAGTTCTTC. The rearrangement links TRBV7-6 to TRBJ2-1, with D unresolved. Trimming pared 5 bases from V and 7 bases from J, leaving 12 bases between. Germline loops: CDR1 SGHVS, CDR2 FNYEAQ. The CDR3 runs to 13 residues.